One sample yielded the 21 T cell receptor beta chains listed below, sequenced in a study of neoadjuvant anti-PD-1 for oral cavity cancer. This sample's time point: after neoadjuvant nivolumab, at surgical resection. The protocol was immunoSEQ multiplex PCR, while the TCRdb copy is restricted to in-frame clones and leaves out a portion. The repertoire holds 8,300 or so clones, with approximately 65% as singletons. The sample here was PBMCs, taken after nivolumab (anti-PD-1) treatment. The receptors come from a person between 40 and 85 years old with oral cavity squamous cell carcinoma.

This clone was seen more than once but under ten times. The chain combines TRBV4-2 with TRBJ2-7; 8 nucleotides align to TRBD2. J was trimmed by 0 bases and V by 1 base; bases with no gene match: 2. The germline V gene has CDR1 LGHNA and CDR2 YNFKEQ. The CDR3 totals 15 residues. DNA for the CDR3: TGTGCCAGCAGCCAAGTCGGGGGGGCCTCCTACGAGCAGTACTTC. Translation: CASSQVGGASYEQYF.

This sequence joins TRBV5-1 and TRBJ1-1; TRBD1 might be the D (5 bases). This CDR3 contains 13 residues. The ends were cut back, 5 bases at V and 0 bases at J, with 8 bases in the middle. Germline loops: CDR1 SGHRS, CDR2 YFSETQ. The CDR3 sequence: CASRDTLNTEAFF. The DNA of the CDR3 is TGCGCCAGCAGGGACACCTTGAACACTGAAGCTTTCTTT. The whole variable domain, filled in from reference TRBV5-1 and TRBJ1-1, reads KAGVTQTPRYLIKTRGQQVTLSCSPISGHRSVSWYQQTPGQGLQFLFEYFSETQRNKGNFPGRFSGRQFSNSRSEMNVSTLELGDSALYLCASRDTLNTEAFFGQGTRLTVV.

This chain links TRBV5-1 with TRBJ1-2; 7 positions agree with TRBD1. The CDR3 has 17 amino acids. Germline V gene lookup returns CDR1 SGHRS and CDR2 YFSETQ. Trimming cost V 1 base and J 1 base; bases outside gene matches: 10. This chain's CDR3 is CASSLLQEGANNYGYTF. CDR3 sequence (DNA): TGCGCCAGCAGCTTGTTACAGGAGGGGGCGAATAACTATGGCTACACCTTC.

Written as DNA, the CDR3 is TGTGCCAGTAGTATAGATCGTGGACTCTCTGGAAACACCATATATTTT. Protein sequence: CASSIDRGLSGNTIYF. The chain employs TRBV19 and TRBJ1-3; D is ambiguous. V lost 0 bases and J 0 bases, leaving 9 bases between the germline ends. CDR3 length: 16 residues. Germline CDR1 and CDR2: LNHDA and SQIVND (reference sequence).

CDR3 sequence reads: CASSQGFVADTQYF. CDR3 sequence (DNA): TGCGCCAGCAGCCAAGGGTTTGTGGCAGATACGCAGTATTTT. The V gene is TRBV4-3, the J gene TRBJ2-3; D gene ambiguous. This CDR3 region has 14 residues. Germline-derived CDR1 and CDR2 are LGHNA and YSLEER. V gave up 1 base and J gave up 4 bases, with 9 bases separating them.

The genes are TRBV4-3 and TRBJ1-6; D is possibly TRBD1 (5 bases). The CDR3 has 15 amino acids. V was pared by 2 bases and J by 8 bases, with 13 bases between. The germline gives CDR1 LGHNA, CDR2 YSLEER. The CDR3: CASSQSRDGYSPLHF. The CDR3, as DNA: TGCGCCAGCAGCCAATCTCGGGACGGATATTCACCCCTCCACTTT.

This clone was picked up a small number of times. The chain links TRBV19 to TRBJ2-1; a possible D gene is TRBD2 (5 bases). The CDR3 has 12 amino acids. Germline V gene data show CDR1 as LNHDA and CDR2 as SQIVND (reference sequence). V lost 5 bases and J 12 bases, leaving 14 bases between the germline ends. CDR3 nucleotide sequence: TGTGCCAGTAGTCCCTCGGAGGAGGTGCAGTTCTTC. Amino acid sequence: CASSPSEEVQFF.

This chain joins TRBV30 and TRBJ2-7; D uncertain. Trimming cost V 4 bases and J 2 bases, with 12 bases left between them. The germline gives CDR1 GTSNPN, CDR2 SVGIG (reference sequence). The CDR3 covers 13 residues. The CDR3 reads CAWTNGRTYEQYF. In DNA form, the CDR3 reads TGTGCCTGGACCAATGGCAGGACCTACGAGCAGTACTTC.

The chain links TRBV10-1 to TRBJ2-2; D perhaps matches TRBD1 (6 bases). Germline CDR1 is WNHNN and CDR2 is SYGVQD (reference sequence). The V and J ends lost 4 bases and 1 base respectively, with 19 bases between them. This CDR3 contains 18 residues. CDR3 region: CASSAPPDGRGNTGELFF. CDR3 nucleotides: TGCGCCAGCAGTGCCCCTCCGGATGGCAGGGGGAACACCGGGGAGCTGTTTTTT.

The chain employs TRBV19 and TRBJ1-1; D perhaps matches TRBD1 (5 bases). Trimming took off 1 base at V and 4 bases at J, with 10 bases between the two ends. The V gene's germline CDR1 is LNHDA and CDR2 SQIVND (reference sequence). The CDR3 is 14 residues long. CDR3 amino acids: CASSIGGSSTEAFF. The CDR3 DNA sequence: TGTGCCAGTAGTATAGGGGGCTCTTCCACTGAAGCTTTCTTT.

This clone appeared a few times. This chain links TRBV6-5 with TRBJ1-5; 7 bases are shared with TRBD1. This CDR3 region has 15 residues. With V trimmed by 5 bases and J by 7 bases, 11 bases remained unmatched. Germline loops: CDR1 MNHEY, CDR2 SVGAGI. The CDR3 coding sequence is TGTGCCAGCAGTCCCGCTCGGACAGGTGGGCAGCCCCAGCATTTT. Its protein product is CASSPARTGGQPQHF.

V is TRBV28 and J is TRBJ2-2; unclear D gene. CDR1 is MDHEN, CDR2 SYDVKM, per germline. The CDR3 has 15 residues. Trimming took 7 bases from V and 0 from J, leaving 12 bases between them. The CDR3 sequence is CASKWASANTGELFF. DNA for the CDR3: TGTGCCAGCAAGTGGGCCAGCGCGAACACCGGGGAGCTGTTTTTT.

This chain connects TRBV15 to TRBJ1-6, with TRBD1 matching over 7 bases. Germline CDR1 and CDR2: LNHNV and YYDKDF (reference sequence). There are 15 residues in the CDR3. V shed 0 bases, J shed 11 bases, and the junction held 7 bases outside the gene matches. The DNA for the CDR3 is TGTGCCACCAGCAGAGATTCTTCTACAGGGGCACCCCTCCACTTT. Encoded protein: CATSRDSSTGAPLHF.

CDR3 coding DNA: TGTGCCAGCAGCTTAGCCCGGGACACGCGGGGGTTACGCCAAGAGACCCAGTACTTC. Protein product: CASSLARDTRGLRQETQYF. The gene calls are TRBV11-2 and TRBJ2-5; a possible D gene is TRBD2 (7 bases). The CDR3 spans 19 residues. V was shortened by 1 base and J by 1 base, with 22 bases between the two germline ends. CDR1 and CDR2 (germline): SGHAT, FQNNGV.

J is TRBJ2-1 and V is TRBV7-9; D might be TRBD1 or TRBD2, each matching 5 bases. CDR1 and CDR2 (germline): SEHNR, FQNEAQ (reference sequence). The V and J ends lost 6 bases and 6 bases respectively, with 15 bases between them. The CDR3 spans 14 residues. The CDR3 DNA follows: TGTGCCAGCAGGGCTCCCGCAGGGACCAATGAGCAGTTCTTC. This translates into CASRAPAGTNEQFF.

The chain is built from TRBV5-1 and TRBJ1-2; 7 nucleotides match TRBD1. The germline CDR1 and CDR2 sequences are SGHRS and YFSETQ. Germline trimming cut 4 bases from V and 4 bases from J; bases unmatched to any gene: 13. This CDR3 is 16 amino acids long. CDR3 in DNA: TGCGCCAGCAGCCGGATCCGGGACAGTGTTCCCTATGGCTACACCTTC. It translates to CASSRIRDSVPYGYTF.

V is TRBV4-3 and J is TRBJ2-6; D perhaps matches TRBD2 (5 bases). The CDR3 loop spans 16 amino acids. V was trimmed by 0 bases and J by 2 bases, leaving 8 bases between them. Per germline, CDR1 LGHNA and CDR2 YSLEER. The CDR3 protein is CASSQDAGAGANVLTF. The CDR3 nucleotides are TGCGCCAGCAGCCAAGATGCGGGCGCTGGGGCCAACGTCCTGACTTTC.

J is TRBJ1-2 and V is TRBV4-3, with D perhaps TRBD1 (6 bases). Germline V lookup: CDR1 LGHNA, CDR2 YSLEER. The CDR3 totals 16 residues. V was pared by 5 bases and J by 4 bases, with 20 bases between. The CDR3 DNA reads as TGCGCCAGCAGCAAGGCGGCGGGGGGCGCCGGCTATGGCTACACCTTC. Residues: CASSKAAGGAGYGYTF.

The genes are TRBV7-2 and TRBJ2-2, with TRBD1 matching 7 bases. CDR3 length equals 15 residues. Trimming at V came to 7 bases and at J to 0 bases, leaving 5 bases not matched to a gene. Germline CDR1 SGHTA, CDR2 FQGNSA. The CDR3 region has the DNA TGTGCCAGCACCCGGGACAGTTCGAACACCGGGGAGCTGTTTTTT. Encoded protein: CASTRDSSNTGELFF.

This clone was recorded a few times. This chain links TRBV5-1 with TRBJ1-1, with 9 positions matching TRBD1. The germline V gene has CDR1 SGHRS and CDR2 YFSETQ. This CDR3 is built from 15 residues. V shed 0 bases, J shed 5 bases, and the junction held 5 bases outside the gene matches. CDR3 sequence: CASSLGGQGYTEAFF. CDR3 DNA: TGCGCCAGCAGCTTGGGCGGACAGGGGTATACTGAAGCTTTCTTT.

This clone was counted only a few times. This sequence joins TRBV4-2 and TRBJ1-2, with TRBD1 matching 9 bases. Trimming cost V 1 base and J 8 bases; bases outside gene matches: 5. The CDR3 covers 14 residues. In germline, CDR1 is LGHNA, CDR2 YNFKEQ. This CDR3 is CASSQAGTGSGYTF. The CDR3, as DNA: TGTGCCAGCAGCCAAGCCGGGACAGGGTCCGGCTACACCTTC.